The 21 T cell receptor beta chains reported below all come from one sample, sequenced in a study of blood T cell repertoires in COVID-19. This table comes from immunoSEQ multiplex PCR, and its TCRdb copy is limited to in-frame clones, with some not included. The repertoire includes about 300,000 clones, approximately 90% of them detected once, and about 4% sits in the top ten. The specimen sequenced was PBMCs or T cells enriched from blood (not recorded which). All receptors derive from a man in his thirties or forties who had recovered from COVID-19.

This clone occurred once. The CDR3 DNA sequence: TGTGCCAGCAGTTGGGGACAGGTCGAGCAGTACTTC. Its translation is CASSWGQVEQYF. The rearrangement joins TRBV12-3 or TRBV12-4 to TRBJ2-7; 8 positions agree with TRBD1. This CDR3 region has 12 residues. The trim removed 4 bases at V and 6 bases at J, leaving 2 bases unmatched.

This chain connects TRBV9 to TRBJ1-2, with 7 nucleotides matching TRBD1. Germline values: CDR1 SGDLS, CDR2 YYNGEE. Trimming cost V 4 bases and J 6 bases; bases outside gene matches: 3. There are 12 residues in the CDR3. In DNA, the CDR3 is TGTGCCAGCAGCTCGACAGGGAATGGCTACACCTTC. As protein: CASSSTGNGYTF.

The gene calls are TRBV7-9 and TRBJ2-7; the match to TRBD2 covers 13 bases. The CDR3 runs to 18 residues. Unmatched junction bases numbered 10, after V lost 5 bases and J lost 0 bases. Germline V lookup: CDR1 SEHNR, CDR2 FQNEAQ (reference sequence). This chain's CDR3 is CASSPPPGLAGSSYEQYF. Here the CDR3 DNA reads TGTGCCAGCAGCCCACCCCCGGGACTAGCGGGGTCCTCCTACGAGCAGTACTTC. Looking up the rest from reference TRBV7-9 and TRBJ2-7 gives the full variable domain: DTGVSQNPRHKITKRGQNVTFRCDPISEHNRLYWYRQTLGQGPEFLTYFQNEAQLEKSRLLSDRFSAERPKGSFSTLEIQRTEQGDSAMYLCASSPPPGLAGSSYEQYFGPGTRLTVT.

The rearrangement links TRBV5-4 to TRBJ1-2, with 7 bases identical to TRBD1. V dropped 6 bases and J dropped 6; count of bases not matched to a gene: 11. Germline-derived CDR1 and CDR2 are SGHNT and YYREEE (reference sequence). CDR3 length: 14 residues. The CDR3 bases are TGTGCCAGCACTTCGGCGGCAGGGGGTAATGGCTACACCTTC. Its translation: CASTSAAGGNGYTF.

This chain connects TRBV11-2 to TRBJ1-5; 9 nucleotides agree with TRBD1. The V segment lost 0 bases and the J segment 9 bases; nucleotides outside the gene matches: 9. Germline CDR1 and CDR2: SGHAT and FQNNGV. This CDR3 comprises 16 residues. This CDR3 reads CASSLDWGQGMMPQHF. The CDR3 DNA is TGTGCCAGCAGCTTAGACTGGGGACAGGGTATGATGCCCCAGCATTTT.

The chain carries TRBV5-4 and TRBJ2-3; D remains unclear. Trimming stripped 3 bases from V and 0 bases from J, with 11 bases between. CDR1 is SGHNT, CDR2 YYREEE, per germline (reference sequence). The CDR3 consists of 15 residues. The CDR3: CASSSTPASTDTQYF. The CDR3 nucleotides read TGTGCCAGCAGCTCGACTCCAGCCAGCACAGATACGCAGTATTTT.

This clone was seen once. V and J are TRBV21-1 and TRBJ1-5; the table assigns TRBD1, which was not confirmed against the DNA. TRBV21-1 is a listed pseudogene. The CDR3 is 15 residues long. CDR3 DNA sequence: TGTGCCAGCAGCAAAGCTGCCAGGGGCAATCAGCCCCAGCATTTT. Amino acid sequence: CASSKAARGNQPQHF.

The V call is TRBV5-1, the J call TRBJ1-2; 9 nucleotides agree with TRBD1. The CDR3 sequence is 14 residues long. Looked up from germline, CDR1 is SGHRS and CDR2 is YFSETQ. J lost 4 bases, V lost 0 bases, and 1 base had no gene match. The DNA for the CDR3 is TGCGCCAGCAGCTTGGGGGGACAGGGCTATGGCTACACCTTC. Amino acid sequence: CASSLGGQGYGYTF.

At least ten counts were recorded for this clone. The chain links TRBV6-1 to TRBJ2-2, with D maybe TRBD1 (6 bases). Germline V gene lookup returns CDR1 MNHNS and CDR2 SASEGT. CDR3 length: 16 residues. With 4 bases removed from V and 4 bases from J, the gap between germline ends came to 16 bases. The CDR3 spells CASSGSGVRVTGELFF. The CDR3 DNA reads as TGTGCCAGCAGTGGGTCAGGGGTTCGCGTCACCGGGGAGCTGTTTTTT.

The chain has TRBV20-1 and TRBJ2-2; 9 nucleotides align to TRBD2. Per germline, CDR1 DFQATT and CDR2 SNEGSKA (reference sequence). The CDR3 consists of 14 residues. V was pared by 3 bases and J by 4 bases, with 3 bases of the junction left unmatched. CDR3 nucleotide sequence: TGCAGTGCTAGTCAGCGGGGGGCCACCGGGGAGCTGTTTTTT. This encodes CSASQRGATGELFF.

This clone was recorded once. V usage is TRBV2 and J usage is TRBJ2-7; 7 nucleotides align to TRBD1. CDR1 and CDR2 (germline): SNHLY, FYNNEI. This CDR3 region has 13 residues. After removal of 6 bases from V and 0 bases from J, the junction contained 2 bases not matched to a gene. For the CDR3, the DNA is TGTGCCAGCAGGAGGGGGCCCTCCTACGAGCAGTACTTC. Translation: CASRRGPSYEQYF.

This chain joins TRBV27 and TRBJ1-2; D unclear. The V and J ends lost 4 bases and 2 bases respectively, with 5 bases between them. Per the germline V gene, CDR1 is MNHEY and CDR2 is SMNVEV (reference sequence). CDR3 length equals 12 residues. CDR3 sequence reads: CASSSGNYGYTF. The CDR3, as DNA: TGTGCCAGCAGTTCGGGGAACTATGGCTACACCTTC.

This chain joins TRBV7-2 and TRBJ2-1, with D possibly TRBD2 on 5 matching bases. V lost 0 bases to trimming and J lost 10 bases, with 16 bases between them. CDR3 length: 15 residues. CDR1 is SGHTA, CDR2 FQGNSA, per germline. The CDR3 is CASSLASPGSQEQFF. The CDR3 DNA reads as TGTGCCAGCAGCTTAGCTTCCCCGGGGTCTCAGGAGCAGTTCTTC. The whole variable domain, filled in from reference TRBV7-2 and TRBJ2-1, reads GAGVSQSPSNKVTEKGKDVELRCDPISGHTALYWYRQSLGQGLEFLIYFQGNSAPDKSGLPSDRFSAERTGGSVSTLTIQRTQQEDSAVYLCASSLASPGSQEQFFGPGTRLTVL.

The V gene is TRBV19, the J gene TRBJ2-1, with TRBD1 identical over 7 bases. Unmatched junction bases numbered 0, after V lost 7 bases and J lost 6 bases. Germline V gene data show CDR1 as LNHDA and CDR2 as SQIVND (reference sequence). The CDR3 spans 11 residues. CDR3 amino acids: CASNRGNEQFF. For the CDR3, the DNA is TGTGCCAGTAACAGGGGCAATGAGCAGTTCTTC.

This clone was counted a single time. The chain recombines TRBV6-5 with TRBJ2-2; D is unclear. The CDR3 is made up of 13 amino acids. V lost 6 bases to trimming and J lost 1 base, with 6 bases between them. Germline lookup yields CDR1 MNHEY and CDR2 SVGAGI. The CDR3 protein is CASRNRNTGELFF. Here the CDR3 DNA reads TGTGCCAGCAGAAACAGGAACACCGGGGAGCTGTTTTTT.

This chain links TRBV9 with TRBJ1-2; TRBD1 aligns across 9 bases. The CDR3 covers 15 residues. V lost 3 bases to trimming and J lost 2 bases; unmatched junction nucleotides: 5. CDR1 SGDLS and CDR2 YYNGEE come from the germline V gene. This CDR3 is CASSAQGQGNYGYTF. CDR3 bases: TGTGCCAGCAGCGCACAGGGACAGGGAAACTATGGCTACACCTTC.

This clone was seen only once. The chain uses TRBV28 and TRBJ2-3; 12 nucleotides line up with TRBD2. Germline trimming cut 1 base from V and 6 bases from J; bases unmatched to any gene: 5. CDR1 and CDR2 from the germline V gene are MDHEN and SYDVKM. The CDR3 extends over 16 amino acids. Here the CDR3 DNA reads TGTGCCAGCAGTTTATACCTAGCGGGGGGGTCCGATACGCAGTATTTT. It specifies CASSLYLAGGSDTQYF.

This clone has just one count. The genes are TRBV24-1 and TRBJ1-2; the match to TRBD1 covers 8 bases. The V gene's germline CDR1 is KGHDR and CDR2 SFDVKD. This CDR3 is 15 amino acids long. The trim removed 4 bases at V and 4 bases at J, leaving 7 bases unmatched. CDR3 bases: TGTGCCACCAGTGACGGACAGGGAACCCCCTATGGCTACACCTTC. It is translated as CATSDGQGTPYGYTF.

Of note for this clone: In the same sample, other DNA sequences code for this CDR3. The CDR3 DNA reads as TGCGCCAGCAGCGGCAGGGGGCTGGACGGGGAGCTGTTTTTT. Translation: CASSGRGLDGELFF. The chain joins TRBV5-1 to TRBJ2-2, with 8 bases matching TRBD1. This CDR3 region has 14 residues. The J segment lost 7 bases and the V segment lost 4 bases, leaving 6 bases of the junction unmatched. CDR1 SGHRS and CDR2 YFSETQ come from the germline V gene.

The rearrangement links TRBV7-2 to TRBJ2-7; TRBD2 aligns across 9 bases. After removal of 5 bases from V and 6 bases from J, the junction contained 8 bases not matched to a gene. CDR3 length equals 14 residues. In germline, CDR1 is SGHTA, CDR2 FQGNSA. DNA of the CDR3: TGTGCCAGCAGCCGGGGACTAGCCCAAGGCGAGCAGTACTTC. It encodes CASSRGLAQGEQYF.

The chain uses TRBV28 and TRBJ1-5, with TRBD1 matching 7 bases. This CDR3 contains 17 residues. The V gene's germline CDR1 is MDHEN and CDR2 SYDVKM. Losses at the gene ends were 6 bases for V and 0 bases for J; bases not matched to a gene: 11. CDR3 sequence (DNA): TGTGCCAGCAGCCGCGGGACAGCTTCTCTTAGCAATCAGCCCCAGCATTTT. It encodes CASSRGTASLSNQPQHF.